This is a list of T cell receptor beta chains from one sample in a study of cytomegalovirus exposure and HLA in healthy donors. Sequenced by immunoSEQ multiplex PCR; TCRdb stores in-frame clones only, minus some. In total, the table holds over 75,000 clones. Input material: PBMCs. Receptors were obtained from a man aged 45-60 years in good health and CMV-seronegative. The CDR3 runs from the conserved cysteine through the conserved F or W. A D gene is named only where the DNA matches it firmly.

V: TRBV5-4; J: TRBJ2-3; D: TRBD2; DNA: TGTGCCAGCAGCCCCGGGACTAGCGGGGGGGCTTATCTCACAGATACGCAGTATTTT; CDR3: CASSPGTSGGAYLTDTQYF
V: TRBV10-3; J: TRBJ1-1; D: TRBD1; DNA: TGTGCCATCAGGGGGGCCGGAGACAGGGTGACTGAAGCTTTCTTT; CDR3: CAIRGAGDRVTEAFF
V: TRBV7-3; J: TRBJ1-1; D: TRBD1; DNA: TGTGCCAGCAGCCAGGGGGTGAACACTGAAGCTTTCTTT; CDR3: CASSQGVNTEAFF
V: TRBV4-3; J: TRBJ2-7; D: TRBD1; DNA: TGCGCCAGCAGCCTAGAGTACCGGGACAGGTTTTCCTACGAGCAGTACTTC; CDR3: CASSLEYRDRFSYEQYF
V: TRBV2; J: TRBJ2-2; D: .; DNA: TGTGCCAGCAGTGTCGCGGGGGAGCTGTTTTTT; CDR3: CASSVAGELFF
V: TRBV6-5; J: TRBJ2-3; D: TRBD1; DNA: TGTGCCAGCAGTTACAAGGGACAGAGCACAGATACGCAGTATTTT; CDR3: CASSYKGQSTDTQYF
V: TRBV9; J: TRBJ2-3; D: TRBD2; DNA: TGTGCCAGCAGCGTTATGGGGGGGGGAATCACAGATACGCAGTATTTT; CDR3: CASSVMGGGITDTQYF
V: TRBV18; J: TRBJ2-2; D: .; DNA: TGTGCCAGCTCACCACCGAAGGGGTGGAACACCGGGGAGCTGTTTTTT; CDR3: CASSPPKGWNTGELFF
V: TRBV18; J: TRBJ2-1; D: TRBD2; DNA: TGTGCCAGCTCACCTCTCCCGGGGGGGCCAGGGAATGAGCAGTTCTTC; CDR3: CASSPLPGGPGNEQFF
V: TRBV19; J: TRBJ1-6; D: TRBD1; DNA: TGTGCCACCCAGGGGGCTTTCCGTTCACCCCTCCACTTT; CDR3: CATQGAFRSPLHF
V: TRBV7-8; J: TRBJ1-6; D: TRBD1; DNA: TGTGCCAGCAGCCCCCGGGACAGGGTAATCAGTAATTCACCCCTCCACTTT; CDR3: CASSPRDRVISNSPLHF
V: TRBV9; J: TRBJ2-6; D: .; DNA: TGTGCCAGCAGCTCGTCGGGCTCTGGGGCCAACGTCCTGACTTTC; CDR3: CASSSSGSGANVLTF
V: TRBV7-9; J: TRBJ2-5; D: TRBD1; DNA: TGTGCCAGCAGCTCACTAGGGACAGAAATTTCCTGGGAGACCCAGTACTTC; CDR3: CASSSLGTEISWETQYF
V: TRBV7-9; J: TRBJ2-2; D: .; DNA: TGTGCCAGCAGCTCAAGCGCGGTGAACACCGGGGAGCTGTTTTTT; CDR3: CASSSSAVNTGELFF
V: TRBV11-2; J: TRBJ1-5; D: .; DNA: TGTGCCAGCAGCTTCGGGGAGAAACAGCCCCAGCATTTT; CDR3: CASSFGEKQPQHF
V: TRBV11-1; J: TRBJ2-7; D: TRBD2; DNA: TGTGCCAGCAGCTTAGCCGCGGGAGCAAGGTACTACGAGCAGTACTTC; CDR3: CASSLAAGARYYEQYF
V: TRBV7-9; J: TRBJ2-1; D: .; DNA: TGTGCCAGCAGCTGGGACACCGTCTCCTACAATGAGCAGTTCTTC; CDR3: CASSWDTVSYNEQFF
V: TRBV7-3; J: TRBJ2-1; D: TRBD1; DNA: TGTGCCAGCAGCTATTCCGGGACAGGGGGCTACAATGAGCAGTTCTTC; CDR3: CASSYSGTGGYNEQFF
V: TRBV14; J: TRBJ1-6; D: TRBD1; DNA: TGTGCCAGCAGCCCTCGACAGGGGTTCTCACCCCTCCACTTT; CDR3: CASSPRQGFSPLHF